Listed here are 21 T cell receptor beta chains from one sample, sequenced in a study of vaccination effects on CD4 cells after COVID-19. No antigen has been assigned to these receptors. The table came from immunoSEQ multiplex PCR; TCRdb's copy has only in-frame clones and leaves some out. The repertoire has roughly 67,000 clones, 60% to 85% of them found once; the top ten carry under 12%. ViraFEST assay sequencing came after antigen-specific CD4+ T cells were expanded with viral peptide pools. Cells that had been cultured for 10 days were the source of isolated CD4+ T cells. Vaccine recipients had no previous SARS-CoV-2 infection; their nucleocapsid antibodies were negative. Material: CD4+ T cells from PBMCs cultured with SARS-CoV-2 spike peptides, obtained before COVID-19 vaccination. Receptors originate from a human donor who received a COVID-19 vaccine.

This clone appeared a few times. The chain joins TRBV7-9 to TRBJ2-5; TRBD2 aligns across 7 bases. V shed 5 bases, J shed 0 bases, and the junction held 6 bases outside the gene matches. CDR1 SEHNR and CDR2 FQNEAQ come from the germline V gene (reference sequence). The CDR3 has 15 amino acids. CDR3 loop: CASSPQAGYQETQYF. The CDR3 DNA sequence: TGTGCCAGCAGCCCCCAAGCGGGGTACCAAGAGACCCAGTACTTC.

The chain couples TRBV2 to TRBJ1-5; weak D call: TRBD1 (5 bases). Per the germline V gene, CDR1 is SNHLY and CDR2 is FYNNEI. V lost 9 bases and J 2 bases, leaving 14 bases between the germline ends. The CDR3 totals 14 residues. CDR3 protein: CASKDGGGNQPQHF. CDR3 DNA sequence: TGTGCCAGTAAGGACGGGGGAGGCAATCAGCCCCAGCATTTT.

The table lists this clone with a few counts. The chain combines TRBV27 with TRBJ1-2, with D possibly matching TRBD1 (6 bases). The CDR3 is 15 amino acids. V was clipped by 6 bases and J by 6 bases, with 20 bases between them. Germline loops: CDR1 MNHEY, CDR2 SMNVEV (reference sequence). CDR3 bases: TGTGCCAGCAGGGAGACAGGCGACTTTAAGAATGGCTACACCTTC. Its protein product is CASRETGDFKNGYTF.

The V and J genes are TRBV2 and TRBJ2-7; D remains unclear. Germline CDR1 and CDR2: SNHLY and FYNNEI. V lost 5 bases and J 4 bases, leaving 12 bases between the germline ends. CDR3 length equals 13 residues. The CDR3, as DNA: TGTGCCAGCAGTCGGCAGTCGCTATACGAGCAGTACGTC. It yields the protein CASSRQSLYEQYV.

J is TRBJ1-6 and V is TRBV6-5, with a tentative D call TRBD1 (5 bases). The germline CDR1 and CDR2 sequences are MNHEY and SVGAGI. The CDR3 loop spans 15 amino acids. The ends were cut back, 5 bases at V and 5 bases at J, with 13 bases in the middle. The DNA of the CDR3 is TGTGCCAGCAGTCGTCGCGGGGACCATAATTCACCCCTCCACTTT. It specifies CASSRRGDHNSPLHF.

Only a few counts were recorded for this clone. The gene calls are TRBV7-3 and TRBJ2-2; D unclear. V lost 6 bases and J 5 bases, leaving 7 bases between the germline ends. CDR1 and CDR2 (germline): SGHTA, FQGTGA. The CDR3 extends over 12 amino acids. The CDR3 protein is CASRSGTGELFF. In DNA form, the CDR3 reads TGTGCCAGCAGATCCGGGACCGGGGAGCTGTTTTTT.

The CDR3 sequence is CASSPTAGGPDTQYF. For the CDR3, the DNA is TGCGCCAGCAGCCCCACGGCGGGGGGGCCTGATACGCAGTATTTT. The gene calls are TRBV4-3 and TRBJ2-3; 9 nucleotides match TRBD2. Germline V lookup: CDR1 LGHNA, CDR2 YSLEER. The CDR3 consists of 15 residues. The junction had 8 bases not matched to a gene; V was cut back by 4 bases and J by 6 bases.

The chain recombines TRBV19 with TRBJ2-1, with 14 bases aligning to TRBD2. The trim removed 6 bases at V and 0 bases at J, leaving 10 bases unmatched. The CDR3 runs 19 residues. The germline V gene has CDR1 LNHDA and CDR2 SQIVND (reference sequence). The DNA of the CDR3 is TGTGCCAGTAGAGGGACTAGCGGGGGCTGGGAGGGCTCCTACAATGAGCAGTTCTTC. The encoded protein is CASRGTSGGWEGSYNEQFF.

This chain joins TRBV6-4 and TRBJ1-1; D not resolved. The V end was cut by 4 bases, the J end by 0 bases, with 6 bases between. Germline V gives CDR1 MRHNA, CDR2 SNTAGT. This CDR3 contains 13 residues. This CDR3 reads CASSAEMNTEAFF. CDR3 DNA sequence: TGTGCCAGCAGTGCAGAGATGAACACTGAAGCTTTCTTT.

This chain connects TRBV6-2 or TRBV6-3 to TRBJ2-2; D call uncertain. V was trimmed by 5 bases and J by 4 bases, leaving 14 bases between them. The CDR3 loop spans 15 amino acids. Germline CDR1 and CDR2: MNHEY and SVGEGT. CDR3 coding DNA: TGTGCCAGCAGTACCCACGGGTTGGGCACCGGGGAGCTGTTTTTT. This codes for CASSTHGLGTGELFF.

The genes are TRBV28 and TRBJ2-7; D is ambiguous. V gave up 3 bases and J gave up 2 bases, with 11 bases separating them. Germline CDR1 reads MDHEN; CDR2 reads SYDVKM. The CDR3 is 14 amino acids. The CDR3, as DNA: TGTGCCAGCAGTTTCCCCGCTCAACCCTACGAGCAGTACGTC. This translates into CASSFPAQPYEQYV.

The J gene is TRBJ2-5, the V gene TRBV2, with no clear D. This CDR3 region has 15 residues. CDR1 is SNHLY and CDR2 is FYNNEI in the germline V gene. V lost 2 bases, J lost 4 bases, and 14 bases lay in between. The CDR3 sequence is CASSENSLPRETQYF. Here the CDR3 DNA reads TGTGCCAGCAGTGAAAACTCGCTGCCCCGAGAGACCCAGTACTTC.

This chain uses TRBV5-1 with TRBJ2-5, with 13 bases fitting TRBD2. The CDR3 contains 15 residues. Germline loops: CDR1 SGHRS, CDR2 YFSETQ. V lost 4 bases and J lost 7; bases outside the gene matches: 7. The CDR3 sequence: CASSRTSGGAGTQYF. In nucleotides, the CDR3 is TGCGCCAGCAGCAGAACTAGCGGGGGGGCTGGGACCCAGTACTTC.

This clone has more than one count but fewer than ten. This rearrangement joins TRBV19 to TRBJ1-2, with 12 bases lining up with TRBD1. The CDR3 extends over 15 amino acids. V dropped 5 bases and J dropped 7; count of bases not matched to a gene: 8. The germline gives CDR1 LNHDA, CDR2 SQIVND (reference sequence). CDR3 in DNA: TGTGCCAGTAGTCTCCGAGGGACAGGGGGCCGTGGCTACACCTTC. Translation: CASSLRGTGGRGYTF.

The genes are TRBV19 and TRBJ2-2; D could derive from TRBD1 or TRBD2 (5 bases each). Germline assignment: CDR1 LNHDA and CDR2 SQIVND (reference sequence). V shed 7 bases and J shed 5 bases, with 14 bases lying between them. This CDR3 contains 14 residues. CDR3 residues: CASILGRVTGELFF. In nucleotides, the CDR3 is TGTGCCAGTATCCTGGGACGAGTAACCGGGGAGCTGTTTTTT.

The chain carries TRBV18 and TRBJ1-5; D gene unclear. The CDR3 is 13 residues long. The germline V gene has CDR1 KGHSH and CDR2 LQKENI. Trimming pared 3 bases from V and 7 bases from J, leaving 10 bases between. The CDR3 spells CASSPSEVQPQHF. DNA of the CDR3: TGTGCCAGCTCACCCTCGGAGGTCCAGCCCCAGCATTTT.

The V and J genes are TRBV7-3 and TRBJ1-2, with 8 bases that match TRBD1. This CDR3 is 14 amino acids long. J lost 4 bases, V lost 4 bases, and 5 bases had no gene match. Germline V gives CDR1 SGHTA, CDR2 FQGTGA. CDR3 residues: CASSSTGEGYGYTF. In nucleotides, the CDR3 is TGTGCCAGCAGCTCGACAGGGGAGGGCTATGGCTACACCTTC.

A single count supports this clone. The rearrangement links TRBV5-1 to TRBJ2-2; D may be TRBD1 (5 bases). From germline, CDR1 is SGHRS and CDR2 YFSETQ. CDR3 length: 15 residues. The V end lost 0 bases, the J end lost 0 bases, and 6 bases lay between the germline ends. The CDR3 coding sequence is TGCGCCAGCAGCTTGGAGGGGACGAACACCGGGGAGCTGTTTTTT. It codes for CASSLEGTNTGELFF.

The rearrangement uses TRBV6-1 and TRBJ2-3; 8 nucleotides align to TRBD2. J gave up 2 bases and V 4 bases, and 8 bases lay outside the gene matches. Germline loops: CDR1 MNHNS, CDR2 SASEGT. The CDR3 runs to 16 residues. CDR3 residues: CASSGVRGGTTDTQYF. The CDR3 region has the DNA TGTGCCAGCAGTGGGGTACGCGGGGGGACCACAGATACGCAGTATTTT.

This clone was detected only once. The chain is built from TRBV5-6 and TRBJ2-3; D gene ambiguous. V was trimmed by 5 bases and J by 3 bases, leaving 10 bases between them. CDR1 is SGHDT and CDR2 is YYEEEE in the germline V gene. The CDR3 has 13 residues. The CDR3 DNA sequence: TGTGCCAGCAGATGGGCAGCAACAGATACGCAGTATTTT. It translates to CASRWAATDTQYF.

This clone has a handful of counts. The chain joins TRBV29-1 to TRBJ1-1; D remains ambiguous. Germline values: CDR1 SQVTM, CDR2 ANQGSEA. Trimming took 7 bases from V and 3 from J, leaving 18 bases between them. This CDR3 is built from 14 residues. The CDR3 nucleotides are TGCAGCGGGTCTCGCAGCGATGGTGACACTGAAGCTTTCTTT. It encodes CSGSRSDGDTEAFF.